This TCR beta chain was found in a study of T cells in Graves' hyperthyroidism and ophthalmopathy (dated by TCRdb to between 2019 and 2020). Regarding the research as a whole: Peripheral blood was collected at initial diagnosis, before any treatment. A discovery cohort of about a hundred patients, fewer than 50 with Graves' ophthalmopathy and 55 to 60 with stable Graves' hyperthyroidism, was used to find distinguishing TCR V-J signatures. TCR Vbeta CDR3 sequencing of roughly 140 peripheral blood samples (approximately 44 ophthalmopathy, 75 to 80 hyperthyroidism and roughly 17 progressor patients) is reported in the paper. The 100 discovery patients were divided at random into training and test sets in a 7:3 ratio. Prospective prediction of ophthalmopathy was tested in an independent validation cohort consisting of some 20 hyperthyroidism patients and over 15 patients who later progressed to ophthalmopathy. After sampling, hyperthyroidism patients received methimazole starting at 30 mg daily, and ophthalmopathy patients received high-dose intravenous methylprednisolone. In addition, the study compared T-cell repertoires in thyroid tissue and in blood from several Graves' hyperthyroidism patients. What the authors observed across the whole study: In validation, progression to ophthalmopathy was predicted by the model with nearly 71% sensitivity and about 72% specificity, a median of about 6.8 months before onset. Sample size was not statistically predetermined, and blinding of investigators to group allocation was not performed. A model built on a 13 V-J signature distinguished ophthalmopathy from stable hyperthyroidism, reaching roughly 88% sensitivity and around 81% specificity in cross-validation and 80%/75% in testing. Most expanded thyroid clonotypes (frequency above 0.001) were also detected in blood, suggesting blood repertoires may reflect thyroid immune responses.

The TCR beta CDR3 regions were amplified from the RNA transcripts. The first round of RT-PCR for the TCR CDR3 was performed with the HTBI primer set and the Qiagen OneStep RT-PCR kit. A second multiplex PCR round built the libraries, followed by size selection and purification. The libraries were sequenced on an Illumina HiSeq2000 using paired-end 100 bp reads. The authors' pipeline ran thus. SOAPnuke was used to process the raw data, removing reads that contained adapters or uncalled bases, had a mean Phred below 15, or lacked an exact match to the constant primer or identifier. High-quality paired reads were merged using COPE v1.2.5, and each unique nucleotide sequence was defined as a clonotype. MiTCR v1.1 was used to align the clonotypes against IMGT TRBV, TRBD and TRBJ reference segments. The analysis included only V-J combinations with a frequency above 0.0001, which together covered 99% to 99.2% of the repertoires. The TCS score was defined as the ratio of F50 (clonal expansion) to E x V (chaos), calculated using BLOSUM62-based TCRdist between CDR3 peptides within each V-J. Welch's t-statistics and random forest reduced 500 to 550 V-J features to 13, which were used in a naive Bayes classifier (R e1071). Clones were called with MiXCR by TCRdb after fastp trimmed the public reads at Q25, and only in-frame beta chains were retained. For every CDR3 protein sequence, its rows merge into one entry that carries the most common genes and DNA. The V and J calls, along with clone size, are taken from TCRdb and not from the paper's own processing. Recorded for this sample are some 560,000 distinct CDR3 sequences; less than 15% of them occurred a single time. The top ten constitute 14% of the sample.

Stable Graves' hyperthyroidism was defined as the absence of progression to ophthalmopathy over 18 months of follow-up. Hyperthyroidism patients were aged 18 to 65 years and newly diagnosed, with disease duration of less than 2 months. Exclusion was applied to patients with uncontrolled infections, other autoimmune diseases, pregnancy or lactation. Diagnoses were based on clinical symptoms, serum thyroxine and TRAb, thyroid ultrasound and orbital computed tomography. PBMCs were isolated from about 10 ml of fresh peripheral blood by Ficoll-Paque density gradient centrifugation. Trizol reagent was used to extract total RNA, and RNA quality was then checked on an Agilent 2100 Bioanalyzer. CDR1 DFQATT and CDR2 SNEGSKA are derived from the germline V gene (reference sequence). The CDR3 covers 13 residues, taking in both the cysteine and the phenylalanine. Of all the DNA, just the CDR3 is kept, 39 bases in frame from base 1. Ends trimmed: V by 3 bases, J by 1 base; bases unmatched to a gene: 3.

In the case of this clonotype: The antigen it recognizes is unknown. Base qualities were left out, and no much larger clone turns up one base away.

The chain uses TRBV20-1 and TRBJ2-7, with 7 bases matching TRBD2. The sequence was collected from a woman between 35 and 50 years old with Graves' hyperthyroidism. Input material: blood. CDR3 reads: CSARRERSYEQYF. The bases are TGCAGTGCTAGGCGGGAGAGGTCCTACGAGCAGTACTTC.